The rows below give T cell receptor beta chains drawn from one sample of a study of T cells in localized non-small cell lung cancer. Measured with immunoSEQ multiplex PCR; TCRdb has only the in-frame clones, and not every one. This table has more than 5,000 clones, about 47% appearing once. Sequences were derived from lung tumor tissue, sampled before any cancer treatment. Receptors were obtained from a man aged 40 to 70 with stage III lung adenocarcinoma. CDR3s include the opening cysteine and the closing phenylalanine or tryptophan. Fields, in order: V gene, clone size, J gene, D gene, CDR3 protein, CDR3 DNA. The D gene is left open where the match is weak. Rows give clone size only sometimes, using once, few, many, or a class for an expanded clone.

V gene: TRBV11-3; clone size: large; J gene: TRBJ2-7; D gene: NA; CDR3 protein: CASSLNTGHYEQYF; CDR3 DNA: TGTGCCAGCAGCTTAAATACAGGTCACTACGAGCAGTACTTC
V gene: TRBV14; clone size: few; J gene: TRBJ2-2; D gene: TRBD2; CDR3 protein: CASSQGLAINTGELFF; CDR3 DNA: TGTGCCAGCAGCCAAGGACTAGCGATTAACACCGGGGAGCTGTTTTTT
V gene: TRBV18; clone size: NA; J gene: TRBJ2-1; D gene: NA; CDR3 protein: CASSPMGSGAGEQFF; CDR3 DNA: TGTGCCAGCTCACCGATGGGGTCGGGGGCCGGGGAGCAGTTCTTC
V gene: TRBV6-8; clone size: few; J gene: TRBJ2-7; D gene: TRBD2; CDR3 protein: CASSSGLAGNYEQYF; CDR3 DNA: TGTGCCAGCAGTTCGGGACTAGCGGGAAACTACGAGCAGTACTTC
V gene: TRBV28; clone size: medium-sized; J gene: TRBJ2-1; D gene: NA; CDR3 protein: CAIESSSYNEQFF; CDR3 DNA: TGTGCCATTGAGTCGAGCTCCTACAATGAGCAGTTCTTC
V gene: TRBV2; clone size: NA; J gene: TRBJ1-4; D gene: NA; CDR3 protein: CASSETLTGSGMEKLFF; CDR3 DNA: TGTGCCAGCAGTGAAACCCTCACAGGGAGCGGAATGGAAAAACTGTTTTTT
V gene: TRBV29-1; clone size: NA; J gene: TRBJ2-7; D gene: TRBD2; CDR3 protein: CSVRTSGSIGQYF; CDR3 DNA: TGCAGCGTCCGGACTAGCGGGAGCATAGGGCAGTACTTC
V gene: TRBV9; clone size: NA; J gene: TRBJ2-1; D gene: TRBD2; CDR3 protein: CASSPGLAGVYNEQFF; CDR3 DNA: TGTGCCAGCAGCCCCGGACTAGCGGGAGTGTACAATGAGCAGTTCTTC
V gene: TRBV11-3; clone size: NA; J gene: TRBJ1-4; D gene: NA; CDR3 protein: CASSLRGTSEKLFF; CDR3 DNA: TGTGCCAGCAGCTTGAGAGGGACGAGTGAAAAACTGTTTTTT
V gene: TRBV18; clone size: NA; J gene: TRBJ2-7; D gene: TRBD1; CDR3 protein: CASSQTGGASSEQYF; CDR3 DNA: TGTGCCAGCTCACAGACAGGGGGCGCATCTAGCGAGCAGTACTTC
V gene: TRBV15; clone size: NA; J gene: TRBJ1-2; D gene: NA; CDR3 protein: CATSRDRTAYGYTF; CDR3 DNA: TGTGCCACCAGCAGAGATAGGACAGCCTATGGCTACACCTTC
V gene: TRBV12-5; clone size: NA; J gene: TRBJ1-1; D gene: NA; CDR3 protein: CASGLMPGSTEAFF; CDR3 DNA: TGTGCTAGTGGTTTGATGCCGGGCAGCACTGAAGCTTTCTTT
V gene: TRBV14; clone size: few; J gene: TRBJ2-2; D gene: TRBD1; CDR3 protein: CASSQVPGGNGELFF; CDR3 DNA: TGTGCCAGCAGCCAAGTACCAGGGGGTAACGGGGAGCTGTTTTTT
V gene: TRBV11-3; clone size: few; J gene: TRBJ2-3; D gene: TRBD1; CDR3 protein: CASSSAQTGADTQYF; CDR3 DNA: TGTGCCAGCAGCTCCGCCCAAACAGGGGCAGATACGCAGTATTTT
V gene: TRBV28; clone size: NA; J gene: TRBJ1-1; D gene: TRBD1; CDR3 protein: CASSSPGQGAGNTEAFF; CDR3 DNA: TGTGCCAGCAGTTCCCCGGGACAGGGGGCCGGGAACACTGAAGCTTTCTTT
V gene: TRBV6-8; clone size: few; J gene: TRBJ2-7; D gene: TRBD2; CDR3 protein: CASSEIGGGVYEQYF; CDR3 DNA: TGTGCCAGCAGTGAGATCGGGGGAGGGGTATACGAGCAGTACTTC
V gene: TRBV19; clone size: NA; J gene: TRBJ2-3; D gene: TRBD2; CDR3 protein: CASSSLAGAADTQYF; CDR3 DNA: TGTGCCAGTAGTTCCTTAGCGGGGGCGGCAGATACGCAGTATTTT
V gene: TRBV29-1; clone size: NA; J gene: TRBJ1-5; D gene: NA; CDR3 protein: CSAADGYSNQPQHF; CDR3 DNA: TGCAGCGCCGCCGACGGGTATAGCAATCAGCCCCAGCATTTT
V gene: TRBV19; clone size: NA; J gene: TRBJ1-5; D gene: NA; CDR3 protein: CASSIVSGGGFNQPQHF; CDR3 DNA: TGTGCCAGTAGTATAGTTTCAGGTGGGGGGTTTAATCAGCCCCAGCATTTT
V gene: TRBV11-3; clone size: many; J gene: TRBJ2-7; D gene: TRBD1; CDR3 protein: CASSLDRGSYEQYF; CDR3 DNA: TGTGCCAGCAGCCTTGACAGGGGGTCCTACGAGCAGTACTTC
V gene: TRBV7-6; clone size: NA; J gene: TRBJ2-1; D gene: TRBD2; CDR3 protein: CASSLLAGGDEQFF; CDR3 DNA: TGTGCCAGCAGCTTATTAGCGGGGGGGGATGAGCAGTTCTTC
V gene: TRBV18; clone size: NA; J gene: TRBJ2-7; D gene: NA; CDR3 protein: CASSPNSLSYEQYF; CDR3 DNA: TGTGCCAGCTCACCTAACAGCCTCTCCTACGAGCAGTACTTC
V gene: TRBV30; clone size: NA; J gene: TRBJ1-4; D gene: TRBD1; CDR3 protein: CAWSVQGTANEKLFF; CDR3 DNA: TGTGCCTGGAGTGTACAAGGGACAGCTAATGAAAAACTGTTTTTT
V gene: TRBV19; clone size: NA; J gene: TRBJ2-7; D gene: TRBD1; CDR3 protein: CASSLTGFDEQYF; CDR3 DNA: TGTGCCAGTAGCCTGACAGGGTTCGACGAGCAGTACTTC
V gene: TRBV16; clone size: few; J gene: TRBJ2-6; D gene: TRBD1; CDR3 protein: CASSQSGQPGSGANVLTF; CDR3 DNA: TGTGCCAGCAGCCAATCGGGACAGCCAGGCTCTGGGGCCAACGTCCTGACTTTC
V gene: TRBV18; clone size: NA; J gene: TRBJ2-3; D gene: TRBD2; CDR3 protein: CASSNSGTRRDTQYF; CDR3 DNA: TGTGCCAGCTCGAATAGCGGGACTCGTCGAGATACGCAGTATTTT
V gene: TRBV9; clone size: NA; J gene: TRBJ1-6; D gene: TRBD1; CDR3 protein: CASRQGWNSPLHF; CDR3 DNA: TGTGCCAGTAGACAGGGGTGGAATTCACCCCTCCACTTT
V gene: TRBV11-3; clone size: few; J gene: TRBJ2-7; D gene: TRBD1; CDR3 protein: CASSPRDRGYEQYF; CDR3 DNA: TGTGCCAGCAGCCCACGGGACAGGGGGTACGAGCAGTACTTC
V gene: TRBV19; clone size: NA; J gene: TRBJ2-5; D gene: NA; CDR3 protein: CASSTSGQKGETQYF; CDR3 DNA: TGTGCCAGTAGTACCTCGGGACAAAAGGGAGAGACCCAGTACTTC
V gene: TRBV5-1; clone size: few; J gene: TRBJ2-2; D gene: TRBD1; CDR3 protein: CASSLVGTGVFGELFF; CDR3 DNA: TGCGCCAGCAGCTTGGTCGGGACAGGGGTTTTCGGGGAGCTGTTTTTT
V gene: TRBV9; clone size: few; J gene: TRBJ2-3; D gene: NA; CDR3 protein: CASSEAHGGRTDTQYF; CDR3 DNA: TGTGCCAGCAGTGAGGCCCACGGGGGGCGCACAGATACGCAGTATTTT
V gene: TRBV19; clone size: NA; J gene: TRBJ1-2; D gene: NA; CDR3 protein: CASGGGMGHGYTF; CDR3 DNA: TGTGCCAGTGGAGGAGGTATGGGCCATGGCTACACCTTC
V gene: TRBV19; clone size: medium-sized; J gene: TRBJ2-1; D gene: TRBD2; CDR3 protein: CASSGGHIAGPREEQFF; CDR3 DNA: TGTGCCAGTAGTGGGGGACACATAGCGGGGCCCCGAGAGGAGCAGTTCTTC
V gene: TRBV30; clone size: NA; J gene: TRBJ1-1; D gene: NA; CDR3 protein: CAWSEQHHTEAFF; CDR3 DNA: TGTGCCTGGAGTGAGCAACATCACACTGAAGCTTTCTTT
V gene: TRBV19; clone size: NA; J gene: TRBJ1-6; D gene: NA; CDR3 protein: CASSIILGQGLSALHF; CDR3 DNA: TGTGCCAGTAGTATAATCTTGGGGCAGGGGCTTTCGGCCCTCCACTTT
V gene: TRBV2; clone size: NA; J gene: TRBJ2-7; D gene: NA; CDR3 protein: CASSPGGQRTYEQYF; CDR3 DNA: TGTGCCAGCAGTCCTGGTGGGCAGCGGACCTACGAGCAGTACTTC
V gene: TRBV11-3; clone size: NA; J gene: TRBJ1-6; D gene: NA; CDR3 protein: CASSSDGRLNSPLHF; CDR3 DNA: TGTGCCAGCAGCTCTGACGGGCGTCTTAATTCACCCCTCCACTTT
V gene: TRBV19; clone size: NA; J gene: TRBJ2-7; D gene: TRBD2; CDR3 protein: CASSRLAGAYEQYF; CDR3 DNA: TGTGCCAGTAGTAGGCTAGCGGGTGCCTACGAGCAGTACTTC
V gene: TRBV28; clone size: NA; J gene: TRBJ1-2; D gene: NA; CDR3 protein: CASSSTDYYGYTF; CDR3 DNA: TGTGCCAGCAGTTCGACAGACTACTATGGCTACACCTTC
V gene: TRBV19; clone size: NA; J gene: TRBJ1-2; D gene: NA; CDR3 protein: CASSRTYGYTF; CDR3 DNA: TGTGCCAGTTCCAGGACCTATGGCTACACCTTC
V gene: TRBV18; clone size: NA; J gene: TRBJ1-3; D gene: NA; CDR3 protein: CASSPQGESGNTIYF; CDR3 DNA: TGTGCCAGCTCACCACAGGGGGAATCTGGAAACACCATATATTTT
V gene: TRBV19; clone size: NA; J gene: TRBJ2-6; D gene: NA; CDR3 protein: CASTQTRFSGANVLTF; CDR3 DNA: TGTGCCAGTACCCAAACAAGGTTCTCTGGGGCCAACGTCCTGACTTTC
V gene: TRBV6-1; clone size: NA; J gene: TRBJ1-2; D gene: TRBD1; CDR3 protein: CASSEGTGLYGYTF; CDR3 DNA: TGTGCCAGCAGTGAAGGGACAGGCCTCTATGGCTACACCTTC
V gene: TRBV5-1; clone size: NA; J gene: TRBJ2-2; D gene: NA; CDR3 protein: CASSLPSQHRELFF; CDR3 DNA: TGCGCCAGCAGCTTGCCCAGCCAACACCGGGAGCTGTTTTTT
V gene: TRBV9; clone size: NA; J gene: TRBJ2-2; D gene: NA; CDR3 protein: CASRGRKNTGELFF; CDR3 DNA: TGTGCCAGCAGGGGACGGAAGAACACCGGGGAGCTGTTTTTT
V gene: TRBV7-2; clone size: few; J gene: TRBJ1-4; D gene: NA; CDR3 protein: CASSLAPHEKLFF; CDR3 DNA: TGTGCCAGCAGCCTGGCCCCCCACGAAAAACTGTTTTTT
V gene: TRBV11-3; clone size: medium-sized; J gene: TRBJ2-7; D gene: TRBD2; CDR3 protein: CASSLDSGTSGGTSYEQYF; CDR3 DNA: TGTGCCAGCAGCTTAGACTCCGGGACTAGCGGGGGAACGTCCTACGAGCAGTACTTC
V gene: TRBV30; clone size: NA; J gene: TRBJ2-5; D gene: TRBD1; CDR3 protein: CACPFGQGTTQYF; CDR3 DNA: TGTGCCTGCCCCTTTGGACAGGGGACGACCCAGTACTTC
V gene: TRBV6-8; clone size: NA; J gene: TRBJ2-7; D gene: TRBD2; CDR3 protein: CAIRSAGGPDEQYF; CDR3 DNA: TGTGCCATCAGATCAGCGGGAGGGCCCGACGAGCAGTACTTC
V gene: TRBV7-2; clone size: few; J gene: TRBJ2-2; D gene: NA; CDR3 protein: CASSFVRSGELFF; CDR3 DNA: TGTGCCAGCAGCTTTGTTCGGTCCGGGGAGCTGTTTTTT
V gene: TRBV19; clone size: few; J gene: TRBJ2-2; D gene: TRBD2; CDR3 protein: CASSIGERGGRTGELFF; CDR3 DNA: TGTGCCAGTAGTATAGGCGAGCGGGGGGGCCGCACCGGGGAGCTGTTTTTT
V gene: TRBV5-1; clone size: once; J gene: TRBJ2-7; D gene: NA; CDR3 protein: CASSTDSGPMISYEQYF; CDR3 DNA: TGCGCCAGCAGCACAGATTCCGGGCCTATGATTTCCTACGAGCAGTACTTC
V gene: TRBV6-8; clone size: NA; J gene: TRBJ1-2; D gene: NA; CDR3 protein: CASREQEILNYGYTF; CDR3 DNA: TGTGCCAGCAGGGAACAGGAGATCCTTAACTATGGCTACACCTTC
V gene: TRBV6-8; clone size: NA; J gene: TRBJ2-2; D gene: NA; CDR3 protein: CASSYIGPGTGELFF; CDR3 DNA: TGTGCCAGCAGTTACATAGGACCTGGCACCGGGGAGCTGTTTTTT
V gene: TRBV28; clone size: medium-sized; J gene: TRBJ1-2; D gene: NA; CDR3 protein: CASRTVTNYGYTF; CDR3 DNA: TGTGCCAGCCGAACGGTTACTAACTATGGCTACACCTTC